The clone carrying this T cell receptor beta chain appeared a few times. The data derive from a study of patients and donors after allogeneic stem cell transplantation. One entry per CDR3 protein, called by TCRdb with MiXCR from the RT-PCR reads. The profile covers hundreds of thousands of distinct CDR3 sequences, with approximately 16% appearing a single time and around 6.8% taken by the ten largest. The CDR3 spans 15 residues. Trimming left V 4 bases short and J 5 bases short, with 17 bases between. Germline V CDR1 and CDR2: LGHDT, YNNKEL (reference sequence). The source of this sequence is a human donor who was either an allogeneic HSCT recipient or a stem cell or donor lymphocyte infusion donor (not recorded which). It is not recorded whose cells these are; they may come from a transplant donor. Sequences were obtained from blood, either unsorted or a sorted T cell fraction (not recorded which). V usage is TRBV3-1 and J usage is TRBJ2-5; D assignment may be TRBD1 or TRBD2 (5 bases each). The CDR3: CASSPRGPPQETQYF. The CDR3 coding sequence is TGTGCCAGCAGCCCCCGGGGACCACCCCAGGAGACCCAGTACTTC.